Shown below are 10 T cell receptor beta chains from a single sample sequenced in a study of T cells in Graves' hyperthyroidism and ophthalmopathy. Amplified TCR beta CDR3 regions came from RNA transcripts. The HTBI set primed first-round TCR CDR3 RT-PCR. TCRdb processed the multiplex PCR reads anew with MiXCR; each CDR3 protein has one entry. The data contain 490,000 or so distinct CDR3 sequences, 46% of them seen just once; the ten biggest clones take up around two fifths. The material sequenced was peripheral blood or thyroid tissue (not recorded which). The receptors shown here come from an adult woman with Graves' disease, either hyperthyroidism or ophthalmopathy (not recorded which).

The chain carries TRBV2 and TRBJ1-5, with TRBD1 identical over 7 bases. J was trimmed by 3 bases and V by 9 bases; bases with no gene match: 11. The CDR3 totals 15 residues. Looked up from germline, CDR1 is SNHLY and CDR2 is FYNNEI. The CDR3 loop is CASLTDRTYNQPQHF. CDR3 nucleotide sequence: TGTGCCAGTCTAACGGACAGGACATACAATCAGCCCCAGCATTTT.

This clonotype was found a few times. The rearrangement uses TRBV30 and TRBJ2-5; D may be TRBD2 (5 bases). The CDR3 consists of 13 residues. Per the germline V gene, CDR1 is GTSNPN and CDR2 is SVGIG (reference sequence). The V end lost 0 bases, the J end lost 5 bases, and 10 bases lay between the germline ends. CDR3 DNA sequence: TGTGCCTGGAGTGTACGAGGGTCGGAGACCCAGTACTTC. This codes for CAWSVRGSETQYF.

The chain combines TRBV7-9 with TRBJ1-1; 8 bases map to TRBD1. J lost 7 bases, V lost 1 base, and 5 bases had no gene match. Germline V lookup: CDR1 SEHNR, CDR2 FQNEAQ (reference sequence). This CDR3 spans 14 amino acids. The CDR3 nucleotides read TGTGCCAGCAGCTTAGATCAGGGGGCCGGTGAAGCTTTCTTT. Its translation is CASSLDQGAGEAFF.

Only a few counts were recorded for this clonotype. The chain combines TRBV18 with TRBJ1-2; 11 nucleotides align to TRBD1. The CDR3 totals 16 residues. The ends lost 5 bases at V and 1 base at J; junction bases unmatched: 6. Germline V gene lookup returns CDR1 KGHSH and CDR2 LQKENI. The CDR3 DNA reads TGTGCCAGCTCATCAGGGACAGGGGGATATAACTATGGCTACACCTTC. Its translation is CASSSGTGGYNYGYTF.

The chain is built from TRBV20-1 and TRBJ2-6; D tentatively reads TRBD1 or TRBD2 (5 bases each). The CDR3 runs 13 residues. The germline V gene encodes CDR1 DFQATT and CDR2 SNEGSKA (reference sequence). V was trimmed by 5 bases and J by 4 bases, leaving 9 bases between them. This CDR3 reads CSALRDGANVLTF. The CDR3 DNA reads as TGCAGTGCTCTCAGGGACGGGGCCAACGTCCTGACTTTC.

Note on this clonotype: A much larger clone lies one base from this, so it may be a read error. The J gene is TRBJ2-5, the V gene TRBV29-1, with D unresolved. Trimming stripped 1 base from V and 1 base from J, with 7 bases between. The CDR3 sequence is 13 residues long. Germline CDR1 reads SQVTM; CDR2 reads ANQGSEA. DNA of the CDR3: TGCAGCGTTGAAGGGCATATCCAAGAGACCCAGTACTTC. Translation gives CSVEGHIQETQYF. Looking up the rest from reference TRBV29-1 and TRBJ2-5 gives the full variable domain: SAVISQKPSRDICQRGTSLTIQCQVDSQVTMMFWYRQQPGQSLTLIATANQGSEATYESGFVIDKFPISRPNLTFSTLTVSNMSPEDSSIYLCSVEGHIQETQYFGPGTRLLVL.

The rearrangement joins TRBV5-1 to TRBJ1-1; 10 nucleotides match TRBD1. The CDR3 is 17 amino acids. V trimming: 1 base; J trimming: 4 bases; junction bases outside the gene matches: 10. Germline V CDR1 and CDR2: SGHRS, YFSETQ. CDR3 nucleotide sequence: TGCGCCAGCAGCTTGTTGGACAGGGGGTCTTTGAGCACTGAAGCTTTCTTT. Protein sequence: CASSLLDRGSLSTEAFF.

Concerning this clonotype: A much bigger clone sits one base away, suggesting this may be a read error. The chain links TRBV20-1 to TRBJ2-2; 10 bases fit TRBD2. The CDR3 has 16 amino acids. V dropped 1 base and J dropped 4; count of bases not matched to a gene: 6. Germline CDR1 DFQATT, CDR2 SNEGSKA (reference sequence). CDR3 amino acids: CSARASGRKVTGELFF. DNA for the CDR3: TGCAGTGCTAGAGCTAGCGGGAGAAAGGTCACCGGGGAGCTGTTTTTT.

The chain couples TRBV29-1 to TRBJ2-5; 9 bases agree with TRBD1. Per the germline V gene, CDR1 is SQVTM and CDR2 is ANQGSEA. CDR3 length equals 14 residues. V lost 1 base and J lost 5; bases outside the gene matches: 5. CDR3 region: CSVEGGTGFETQYF. CDR3 in DNA: TGCAGCGTTGAAGGTGGGACAGGGTTCGAGACCCAGTACTTC. Drawing the rest from reference TRBV29-1 and TRBJ2-5, the complete variable domain is SAVISQKPSRDICQRGTSLTIQCQVDSQVTMMFWYRQQPGQSLTLIATANQGSEATYESGFVIDKFPISRPNLTFSTLTVSNMSPEDSSIYLCSVEGGTGFETQYFGPGTRLLVL.

This clonotype was seen repeatedly, ten times or more. This chain joins TRBV7-8 and TRBJ1-1; no reliable D call. The CDR3 loop spans 16 amino acids. Germline CDR1 reads SGHVS; CDR2 reads FQNEAQ. V lost 5 bases and J lost 1, with 17 bases in between. The DNA of the CDR3 is TGTGCCAGCAGCCACCAGTCCCGCCAGGAGAACACTGAAGCTTTCTTT. Protein: CASSHQSRQENTEAFF.